This TCR beta chain was captured in a study of cytomegalovirus exposure and HLA in healthy donors. Study information: Inside one of the first data releases sat tens of millions of unique TCRs taken from HLA-typed donors. Overall study results and limits: It was assumed in the presence/absence analyses that sequencing depth was roughly uniform across donors. Links to common viral pathogens appeared, in a later analysis, for several of the most significant clusters. Cytomegalovirus association was assigned to over 150 TCR beta chains.

PCR involved 60 Vbeta and 13 Jbeta primers. Produced via immunoSEQ multiplex PCR; TCRdb's table is partial and in-frame only. The table shows around 170,000 clones, with around 76% occurring only once. This clone was found a few times. Its target is unknown. V was clipped by 4 bases and J by 7 bases, with 15 bases between them. Germline CDR1 and CDR2: SGHRS and YFSETQ. CDR3 length equals 14 residues. The sequence was obtained from a man aged 40-49 years in good health and CMV-seronegative. The V gene is TRBV5-1, the J gene TRBJ1-5; TRBD1 might be the D (5 bases). Source material: PBMCs. In nucleotides, the CDR3 is TGCGCCAGCAGCCAGGGCACCGCCCAGCAGCCCCAGCATTTT. Its protein is CASSQGTAQQPQHF.